These 2 T cell receptor beta chains share one sample of origin, sequenced in a study of cytomegalovirus exposure and HLA in healthy donors. In the PCR, 60 Vbeta and 13 Jbeta primers were used. The method was immunoSEQ multiplex PCR; TCRdb's version includes in-frame clones alone and lacks a portion of them. This table has 180,000 or so clones, approximately 71% appearing once. Material: PBMCs. These receptors came from a woman aged 40-49 years in good health and CMV-seropositive.

This clone has only a few counts. The chain uses TRBV6-5 and TRBJ1-1; D is unclear. The CDR3 is made up of 14 amino acids. Trimming stripped 2 bases from V and 4 bases from J, with 11 bases between. The germline gives CDR1 MNHEY, CDR2 SVGAGI. The CDR3 reads CASSYGRGITEAFF. The CDR3 bases are TGTGCCAGCAGTTACGGACGGGGTATCACTGAAGCTTTCTTT.

The J gene is TRBJ2-1, the V gene TRBV28; D is possibly TRBD2 (6 bases). V was shortened by 7 bases and J by 2 bases, with 15 bases between the two germline ends. Germline CDR1 and CDR2: MDHEN and SYDVKM. This CDR3 has 15 amino acids. The CDR3 DNA reads TGTGCCAGCATCCCGGGAGCCTGGACCTACAATGAGCAGTTCTTC. It encodes CASIPGAWTYNEQFF. Looking up the rest from reference TRBV28 and TRBJ2-1 gives the full variable domain: DVKVTQSSRYLVKRTGEKVFLECVQDMDHENMFWYRQDPGLGLRLIYFSYDVKMKEKGDIPEGYSVSREKKERFSLILESASTNQTSMYLCASIPGAWTYNEQFFGPGTRLTVL.